The 26 T cell receptor beta chains below were found in one sample sequenced in a study of T cell responses to AZD1222 COVID-19 vaccine. Clones were sequenced by immunoSEQ multiplex PCR, and TCRdb holds only the in-frame ones, with some missing. The sample records 90,000 to 130,000 clones, roughly four fifths being singletons. The sample here was peripheral blood, taken on day 0 of AZD1222 vaccination. Receptor source: an adult in good health.

As to this clone: One end of the junction fails to match germline, which may point to a read error. The rearrangement uses TRBV18 and TRBJ2-3; 12 bases fit TRBD2. The CDR3 extends over 15 amino acids. Germline-derived CDR1 and CDR2 are KGHSH and LQKENI. In DNA, the CDR3 is TGTGCCAGCTCACTGACTAGCGGGAGCATAGATACGCAGTATTTT. Amino acid sequence: CASSLTSGSIDTQYF.

This rearrangement joins TRBV5-6 to TRBJ1-2; D gene ambiguous. V was cut by 1 base and J by 5 bases, with 15 bases left in between. CDR3 length: 15 residues. CDR1 and CDR2 from the germline V gene are SGHDT and YYEEEE. The CDR3 DNA sequence: TGTGCCAGCAGCTTGTTGGGTGTCCCCCTTTATGGCTACACCTTC. Encoded protein: CASSLLGVPLYGYTF.

J is TRBJ1-1 and V is TRBV19; D is perhaps TRBD1 (5 bases). The CDR3 sequence is 13 residues long. Germline V lookup: CDR1 LNHDA, CDR2 SQIVND (reference sequence). With 5 bases removed from V and 1 base from J, the gap between germline ends came to 8 bases. CDR3 in DNA: TGTGCCAGTAGTCGACAGACGAACACTGAAGCTTTCTTT. Translated: CASSRQTNTEAFF.

This chain links TRBV4-3 with TRBJ1-1; D gene uncertain. Germline V lookup: CDR1 LGHNA, CDR2 YSLEER. V lost 1 base and J lost 6, with 12 bases in between. This CDR3 is 14 amino acids long. CDR3 amino acids: CASSQVHGVAEAFF. CDR3 nucleotides: TGCGCCAGCAGCCAAGTTCACGGGGTCGCTGAAGCTTTCTTT.

This rearrangement joins TRBV5-5 to TRBJ1-1; no firm D call. CDR1 SGHKS and CDR2 YYEKEE come from the germline V gene (reference sequence). The V end lost 0 bases, the J end lost 5 bases, and 5 bases lay between the germline ends. This CDR3 has 12 amino acids. CDR3 amino acids: CASSLVTTEAFF. In DNA form, the CDR3 reads TGTGCCAGCAGCTTGGTGACAACTGAAGCTTTCTTT.

V gene TRBV15 combines with J gene TRBJ1-5; D is unresolved. The CDR3 is made up of 15 amino acids. V shed 1 base and J shed 0 bases, with 7 bases lying between them. Germline lookup yields CDR1 LNHNV and CDR2 YYDKDF (reference sequence). CDR3 sequence: CATSRGSDSNQPQHF. The CDR3 DNA is TGTGCCACCAGCAGAGGGAGCGATAGCAATCAGCCCCAGCATTTT. The full variable domain, with the rest looked up from reference TRBV15 and TRBJ1-5, is DAMVIQNPRYQVTQFGKPVTLSCSQTLNHNVMYWYQQKSSQAPKLLFHYYDKDFNNEADTPDNFQSRRPNTSFCFLDIRSPGLGDTAMYLCATSRGSDSNQPQHFGDGTRLSIL.

V usage is TRBV4-1 and J usage is TRBJ1-4; no reliable D call. Germline loops: CDR1 MGHRA, CDR2 YSYEKL. The CDR3 spans 12 residues. V lost 2 bases to trimming and J lost 8 bases, with 6 bases between them. CDR3 in amino acids: CASSQPMEKLFF. The CDR3 DNA follows: TGCGCCAGCAGCCAACCGATGGAAAAACTGTTTTTT.

The J gene is TRBJ1-1, the V gene TRBV7-8; TRBD1 matches at 7 bases. The trim removed 5 bases at V and 11 bases at J, leaving 5 bases unmatched. The CDR3 is 11 residues long. The germline CDR1 and CDR2 sequences are SGHVS and FQNEAQ. CDR3 sequence (DNA): TGTGCCAGCAGCCAGGGGGGGTCTGCTTTCTTT. Translation gives CASSQGGSAFF.

V usage is TRBV30 and J usage is TRBJ2-7; D is uncertain. V was cut by 2 bases and J by 0 bases, with 17 bases left in between. Germline V CDR1 and CDR2: GTSNPN, SVGIG (reference sequence). The CDR3 is 16 amino acids. The CDR3: CAWSSLGRKSSYEQYF. The CDR3 nucleotides read TGTGCCTGGAGTAGCCTCGGGCGGAAAAGCTCCTACGAGCAGTACTTC. The full variable domain, its missing parts supplied by reference TRBV30 and TRBJ2-7, is SQTIHQWPATLVQPVGSPLSLECTVEGTSNPNLYWYRQAAGRGLQLLFYSVGIGQISSEVPQNLSASRPQDRQFILSSKKLLLSDSGFYLCAWSSLGRKSSYEQYFGPGTRLTVT.

The chain combines TRBV11-2 with TRBJ2-2; 7 bases map to TRBD2. V was pared by 0 bases and J by 0 bases, with 4 bases of the junction left unmatched. The CDR3 contains 17 residues. The V gene's germline CDR1 is SGHAT and CDR2 FQNNGV. The CDR3 is CASSLDGGGANTGELFF. In DNA, the CDR3 is TGTGCCAGCAGCTTAGACGGCGGGGGAGCGAACACCGGGGAGCTGTTTTTT. The whole variable domain, filled in from reference TRBV11-2 and TRBJ2-2, reads EAGVAQSPRYKIIEKRQSVAFWCNPISGHATLYWYQQILGQGPKLLIQFQNNGVVDDSQLPKDRFSAERLKGVDSTLKIQPAKLEDSAVYLCASSLDGGGANTGELFFGEGSRLTVL.

The rearrangement links TRBV7-2 to TRBJ1-6, with D possibly TRBD1 on 5 matching bases. Trimming took 0 bases from V and 6 from J, leaving 15 bases between them. There are 17 residues in the CDR3. Germline CDR1 reads SGHTA; CDR2 reads FQGNSA. The CDR3 spells CASSLAGRAGFNSPLHF. Here the CDR3 DNA reads TGTGCCAGCAGCTTAGCGGGACGGGCGGGATTTAATTCACCCCTCCACTTT.

The chain links TRBV5-4 to TRBJ1-4; 9 nucleotides match TRBD1. This CDR3 comprises 17 residues. J was trimmed by 0 bases and V by 0 bases; bases with no gene match: 3. Germline values: CDR1 SGHNT, CDR2 YYREEE (reference sequence). This CDR3 is CASSLGGQGPTNEKLFF. The CDR3 coding sequence is TGTGCCAGCAGCTTGGGGGGACAGGGCCCAACTAATGAAAAACTGTTTTTT.

This clone has only a few counts. The V gene is TRBV3-1 (or the pseudogene TRBV3-2), the J gene TRBJ1-2; 11 bases match TRBD1. Germline V gene data show CDR1 as LGHDT and CDR2 as YNNKEL (reference sequence). The CDR3 has 14 amino acids. Losses at the gene ends were 5 bases for V and 7 bases for J; bases not matched to a gene: 6. As DNA, the CDR3 is TGTGCCAGCAGCGTAGGACAGGGGGCGTCTGGCTACACCTTC. Its translation: CASSVGQGASGYTF.

The table lists this clone with a count of one. This chain joins TRBV4-3 and TRBJ2-7, with TRBD1 matching over 12 bases. J lost 4 bases, V lost 4 bases, and 2 bases had no gene match. Germline-derived CDR1 and CDR2 are LGHNA and YSLEER. The length of the CDR3 is 14 residues. In nucleotides, the CDR3 is TGCGCCAGCAGCCTGGGACAGGGGGCTTACGAGCAGTACTTC. This translates into CASSLGQGAYEQYF.

The rearrangement joins TRBV15 to TRBJ1-6; D gene uncertain. Trimming took off 3 bases at V and 5 bases at J, with 8 bases between the two ends. This CDR3 is built from 14 residues. CDR1 and CDR2 (germline): LNHNV, YYDKDF (reference sequence). DNA of the CDR3: TGTGCCACCAGCAGGGAGGTCAATAATTCACCCCTCCACTTT. Protein sequence: CATSREVNNSPLHF. The whole variable domain, filled in from reference TRBV15 and TRBJ1-6, reads DAMVIQNPRYQVTQFGKPVTLSCSQTLNHNVMYWYQQKSSQAPKLLFHYYDKDFNNEADTPDNFQSRRPNTSFCFLDIRSPGLGDTAMYLCATSREVNNSPLHFGNGTRLTVT.

This sequence joins TRBV5-1 and TRBJ1-3; tentatively, D is TRBD1 (6 bases). This CDR3 is 16 amino acids long. Trimming cost V 4 bases and J 0 bases, with 14 bases left between them. Germline V gives CDR1 SGHRS, CDR2 YFSETQ. The CDR3 reads CASSLRTDHSGNTIYF. As DNA, the CDR3 is TGCGCCAGCAGCCTAAGGACAGATCACTCTGGAAACACCATATATTTT.

This clone has a handful of counts. The J gene is TRBJ1-4, the V gene TRBV13; D might be TRBD1 (6 bases). The CDR3 length is 15 residues. Germline assignment: CDR1 PRHDT and CDR2 FYEKMQ (reference sequence). V shed 5 bases and J shed 3 bases, with 13 bases lying between them. CDR3 nucleotide sequence: TGTGCCAGCAGCCCCTCAGGGGCTTCTAATGAAAAACTGTTTTTT. Translated: CASSPSGASNEKLFF.

The chain couples TRBV18 to TRBJ2-5; D call uncertain. Deletions cut 2 bases from V and 0 bases from J, with 4 bases between. The CDR3 covers 13 residues. Germline CDR1 reads KGHSH; CDR2 reads LQKENI. CDR3 residues: CASSPGNQETQYF. The CDR3 region has the DNA TGTGCCAGCTCACCAGGGAACCAAGAGACCCAGTACTTC.

The rearrangement joins TRBV28 to TRBJ1-2; D unclear. Germline V lookup: CDR1 MDHEN, CDR2 SYDVKM. CDR3 length: 11 residues. The germline V and J ends were trimmed by 6 bases and 3 bases, with 5 bases remaining between them. The CDR3 reads CASSTHYGYTF. The CDR3, as DNA: TGTGCCAGCAGCACACACTATGGCTACACCTTC.

This clone was seen only once. CDR3 nucleotide sequence: TGTGCCAGCAGTTCCTACACCGCCCCTTCCTACAATGAGCAGTTCTTC. Translating gives CASSSYTAPSYNEQFF. The chain uses TRBV6-5 and TRBJ2-1; D not resolved. Deletions cut 4 bases from V and 1 base from J, with 14 bases between. Germline assignment: CDR1 MNHEY and CDR2 SVGAGI. The CDR3 is 16 amino acids.

This chain links TRBV19 with TRBJ1-5; 7 nucleotides agree with TRBD1. CDR3 length equals 15 residues. V dropped 0 bases and J dropped 4; count of bases not matched to a gene: 3. Germline V gene data show CDR1 as LNHDA and CDR2 as SQIVND (reference sequence). The CDR3 region is CASSIDRGGNQPQHF. The CDR3 nucleotides are TGTGCCAGTAGTATAGACAGGGGGGGAAATCAGCCCCAGCATTTT.

The chain links TRBV10-3 to TRBJ1-1; D gene unclear. V gave up 2 bases and J gave up 2 bases, with 9 bases separating them. This CDR3 region has 14 residues. The germline gives CDR1 ENHRY, CDR2 SYGVKD. Here the CDR3 reads CAISEGITNTEAFF. As DNA, the CDR3 is TGTGCCATCAGTGAGGGGATCACAAACACTGAAGCTTTCTTT.

This chain joins TRBV7-2 and TRBJ2-7, with 10 bases identical to TRBD2. This CDR3 spans 15 amino acids. Looked up from germline, CDR1 is SGHTA and CDR2 is FQGNSA. The V gene end was trimmed by 2 bases and the J gene end by 2 bases; junction bases not matched to a gene: 3. The CDR3: CASSLKAGGPYEQYF. CDR3 sequence (DNA): TGTGCCAGCAGCTTAAAAGCGGGAGGGCCCTACGAGCAGTACTTC.

This clone has more than one count but fewer than ten. The chain couples TRBV5-6 to TRBJ1-5; 10 positions match TRBD1. The germline CDR1 and CDR2 sequences are SGHDT and YYEEEE. The CDR3 is made up of 18 amino acids. V gave up 0 bases and J gave up 0 bases; unmatched junction bases: 6. The CDR3 region is CASSLAGQGPYSNQPQHF. CDR3 sequence (DNA): TGTGCCAGCAGCTTGGCGGGACAGGGGCCATATAGCAATCAGCCCCAGCATTTT.

V and J are TRBV19 and TRBJ2-1; 9 nucleotides match TRBD2. This CDR3 has 13 amino acids. The germline gives CDR1 LNHDA, CDR2 SQIVND (reference sequence). V lost 4 bases to trimming and J lost 10 bases; unmatched junction nucleotides: 5. The CDR3 DNA follows: TGTGCCAGTAGTACCGGGACTAGCAGAGAGCAGTTCTTC. The encoded protein is CASSTGTSREQFF.

This clone has just one count. The chain combines TRBV7-2 with TRBJ2-2; D gene ambiguous. The germline CDR1 and CDR2 sequences are SGHTA and FQGNSA. This CDR3 comprises 15 residues. V lost 6 bases and J lost 4, with 15 bases in between. The CDR3 bases are TGTGCCAGCAGACCACTTTTTACCGGCACCGGGGAGCTGTTTTTT. Translating gives CASRPLFTGTGELFF.